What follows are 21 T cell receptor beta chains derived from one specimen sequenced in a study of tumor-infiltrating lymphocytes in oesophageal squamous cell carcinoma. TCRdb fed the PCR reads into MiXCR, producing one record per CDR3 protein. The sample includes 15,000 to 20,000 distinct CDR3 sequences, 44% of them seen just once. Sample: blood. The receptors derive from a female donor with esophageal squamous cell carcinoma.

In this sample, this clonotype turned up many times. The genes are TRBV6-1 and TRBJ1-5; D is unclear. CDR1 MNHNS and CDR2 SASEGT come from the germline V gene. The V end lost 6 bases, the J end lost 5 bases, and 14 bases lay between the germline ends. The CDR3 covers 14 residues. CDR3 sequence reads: CASRLPDRYQPQHF. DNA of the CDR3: TGTGCCAGCAGGCTCCCGGATCGGTATCAGCCCCAGCATTTT.

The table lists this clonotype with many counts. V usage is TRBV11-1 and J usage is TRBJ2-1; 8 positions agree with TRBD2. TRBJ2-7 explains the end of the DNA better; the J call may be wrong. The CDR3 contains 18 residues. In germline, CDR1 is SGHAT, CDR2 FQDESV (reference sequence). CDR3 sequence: CASSFRGLRGGSYNEQYF. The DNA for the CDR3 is TGTGCCAGCAGCTTTAGGGGGTTGCGCGGGGGGTCCTACAATGAGCAGTACTTC.

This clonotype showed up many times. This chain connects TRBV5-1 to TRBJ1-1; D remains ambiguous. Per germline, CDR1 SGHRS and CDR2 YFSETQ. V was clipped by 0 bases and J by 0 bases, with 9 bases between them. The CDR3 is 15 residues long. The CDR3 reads CASSLASTMNTEAFF. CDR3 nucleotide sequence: TGCGCCAGCAGCTTGGCTAGCACCATGAACACTGAAGCTTTCTTT.

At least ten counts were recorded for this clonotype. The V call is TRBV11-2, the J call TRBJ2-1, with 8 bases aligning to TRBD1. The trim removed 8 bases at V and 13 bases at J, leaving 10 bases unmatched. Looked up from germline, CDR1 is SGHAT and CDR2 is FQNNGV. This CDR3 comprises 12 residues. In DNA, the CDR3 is TGTGCCAGCGGCCCGGACAGGGCAGCACAGTTCTTC. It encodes CASGPDRAAQFF.

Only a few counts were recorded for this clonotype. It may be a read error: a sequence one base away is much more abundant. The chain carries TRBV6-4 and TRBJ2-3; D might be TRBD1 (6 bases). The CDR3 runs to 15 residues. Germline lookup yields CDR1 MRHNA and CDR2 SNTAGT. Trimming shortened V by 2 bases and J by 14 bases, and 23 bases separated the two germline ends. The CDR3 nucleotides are TGTGCCAGCAGTGACGGGTTCAGGGACACCGGGGAGCTGTATTTT. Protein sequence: CASSDGFRDTGELYF.

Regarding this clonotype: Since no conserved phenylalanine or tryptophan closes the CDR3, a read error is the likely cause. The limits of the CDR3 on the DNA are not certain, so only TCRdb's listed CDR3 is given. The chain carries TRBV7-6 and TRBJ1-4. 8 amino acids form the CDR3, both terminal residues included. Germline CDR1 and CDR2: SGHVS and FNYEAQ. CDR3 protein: CASSLVGL.

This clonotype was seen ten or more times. In DNA form, the CDR3 reads TGTGCCACCGGCAGCGCGGGCCCGACCCAGTACTTC. Translated, it gives CATGSAGPTQYF. This chain links TRBV24-1 with TRBJ2-5; TRBD2 might be the D (5 bases). Trimming removed 9 bases from V and 7 bases from J, with 14 bases in between. Germline V gives CDR1 KGHDR, CDR2 SFDVKD. The CDR3 extends over 12 amino acids.

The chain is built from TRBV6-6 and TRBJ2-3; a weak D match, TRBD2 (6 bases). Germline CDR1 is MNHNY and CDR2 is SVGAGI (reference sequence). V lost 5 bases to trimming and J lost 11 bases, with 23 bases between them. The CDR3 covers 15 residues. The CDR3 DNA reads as TGTGCCAGCAGTCTTCGGGGGACCACATCCTCCGAGCAGTATTTT. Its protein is CASSLRGTTSSEQYF.

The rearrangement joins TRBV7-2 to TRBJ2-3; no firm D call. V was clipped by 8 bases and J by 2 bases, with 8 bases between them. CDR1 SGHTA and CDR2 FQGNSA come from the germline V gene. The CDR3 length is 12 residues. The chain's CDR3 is CASGTNTDTQYF. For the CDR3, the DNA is TGTGCCAGCGGAACAAACACAGATACGCAGTATTTT. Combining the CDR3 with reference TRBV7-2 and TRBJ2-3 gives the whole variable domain GAGVSQSPSNKVTEKGKDVELRCDPISGHTALYWYRQSLGQGLEFLIYFQGNSAPDKSGLPSDRFSAERTGGSVSTLTIQRTQQEDSAVYLCASGTNTDTQYFGPGTRLTVL.

The CDR3 region is CASSLGGGANEQYF. The CDR3 nucleotides read TGTGCCAGCAGCTTAGGGGGGGGAGCGAACGAGCAGTACTTC. The gene calls are TRBV7-8 and TRBJ2-5; 7 bases are a match to TRBD2. The J call may be in error: the DNA end matches TRBJ2-7 better. Germline V lookup: CDR1 SGHVS, CDR2 FQNEAQ. The CDR3 is 14 residues long.

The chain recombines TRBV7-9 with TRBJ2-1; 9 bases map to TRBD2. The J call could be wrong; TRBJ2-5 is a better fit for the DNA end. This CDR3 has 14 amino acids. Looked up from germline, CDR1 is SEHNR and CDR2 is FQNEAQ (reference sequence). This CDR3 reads CASSPGTSLTTQYF. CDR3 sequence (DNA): TGTGCCAGCAGCCCCGGGACTAGCCTAACGACCCAGTACTTC.

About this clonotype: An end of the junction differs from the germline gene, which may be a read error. In DNA form, the CDR3 reads TGTGCCAGCAGGACCGGGACTTTC. It specifies CASRTGTF. The V and J genes are TRBV6-2 or TRBV6-3 and TRBJ2-1; D might be TRBD2 (6 bases). The CDR3 has 8 amino acids. Germline assignment: CDR1 MNHEY and CDR2 SVGEGT.

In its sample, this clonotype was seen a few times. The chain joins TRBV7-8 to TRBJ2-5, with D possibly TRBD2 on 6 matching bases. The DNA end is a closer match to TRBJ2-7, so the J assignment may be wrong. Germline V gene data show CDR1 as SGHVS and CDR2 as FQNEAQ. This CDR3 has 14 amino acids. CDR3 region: CASSLAGRTYEQYF. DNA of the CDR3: TGTGCCAGCAGCTTAGCAGGGAGGACCTACGAGCAGTACTTC.

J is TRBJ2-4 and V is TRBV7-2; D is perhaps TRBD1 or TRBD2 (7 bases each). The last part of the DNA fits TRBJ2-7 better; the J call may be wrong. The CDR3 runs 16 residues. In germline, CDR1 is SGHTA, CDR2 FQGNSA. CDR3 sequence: CASSWRGGTEYYEQYF. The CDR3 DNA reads TGTGCCAGCAGCTGGAGGGGAGGGACAGAATACTACGAGCAGTACTTC.

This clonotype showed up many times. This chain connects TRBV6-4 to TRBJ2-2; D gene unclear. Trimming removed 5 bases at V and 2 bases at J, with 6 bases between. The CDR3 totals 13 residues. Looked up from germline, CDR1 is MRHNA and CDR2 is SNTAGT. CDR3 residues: CASSRSNTGELFF. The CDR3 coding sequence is TGTGCCAGCAGTCGGAGTAACACCGGGGAGCTGTTTTTT.

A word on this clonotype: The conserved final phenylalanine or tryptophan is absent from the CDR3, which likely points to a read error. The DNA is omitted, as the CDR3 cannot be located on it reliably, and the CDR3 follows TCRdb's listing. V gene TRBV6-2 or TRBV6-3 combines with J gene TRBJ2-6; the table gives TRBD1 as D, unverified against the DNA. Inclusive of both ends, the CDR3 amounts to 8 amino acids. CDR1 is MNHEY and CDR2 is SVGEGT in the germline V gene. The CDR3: CASSTSGQ.

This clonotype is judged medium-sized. CDR3 DNA: TGTGCCAGCTCTGCGCGCAGGGACGGTGAAAAACTGTTTTTT. It codes for CASSARRDGEKLFF. This rearrangement joins TRBV7-8 to TRBJ1-4; TRBD1 is a possible D gene (5 bases). This CDR3 has 14 residues. Germline values: CDR1 SGHVS, CDR2 FQNEAQ. V was clipped by 8 bases and J by 7 bases, with 17 bases between them.

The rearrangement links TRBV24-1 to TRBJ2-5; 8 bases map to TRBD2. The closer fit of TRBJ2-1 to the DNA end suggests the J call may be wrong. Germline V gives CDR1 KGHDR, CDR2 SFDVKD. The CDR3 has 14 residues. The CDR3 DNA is TGTGCCACCAGTGGGGCGACTAGCGAAAATGAGCAGTTCTTC. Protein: CATSGATSENEQFF.

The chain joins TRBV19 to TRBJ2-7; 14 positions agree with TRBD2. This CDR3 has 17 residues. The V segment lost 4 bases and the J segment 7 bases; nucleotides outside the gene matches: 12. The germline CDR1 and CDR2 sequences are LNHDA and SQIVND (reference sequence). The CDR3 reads CASSTGTSGSLHDEQYF. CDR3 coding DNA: TGTGCCAGTAGTACCGGGACTAGCGGGAGCCTTCACGATGAGCAGTACTTC. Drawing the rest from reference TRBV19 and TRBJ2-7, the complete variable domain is DGGITQSPKYLFRKEGQNVTLSCEQNLNHDAMYWYRQDPGQGLRLIYYSQIVNDFQKGDIAEGYSVSREKKESFPLTVTSAQKNPTAFYLCASSTGTSGSLHDEQYFGPGTRLTVT.

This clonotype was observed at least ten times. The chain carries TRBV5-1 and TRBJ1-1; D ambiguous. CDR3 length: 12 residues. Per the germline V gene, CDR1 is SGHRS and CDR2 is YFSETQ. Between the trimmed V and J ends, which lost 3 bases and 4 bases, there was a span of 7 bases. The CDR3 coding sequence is TGCGCCAGCAGCTCGGAAGGCACTGAAGCTTTCTTT. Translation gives CASSSEGTEAFF.

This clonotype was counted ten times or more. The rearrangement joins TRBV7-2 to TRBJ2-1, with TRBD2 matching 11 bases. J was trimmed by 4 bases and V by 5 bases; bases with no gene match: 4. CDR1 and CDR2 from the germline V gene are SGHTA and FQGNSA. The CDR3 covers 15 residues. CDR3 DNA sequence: TGTGCCAGCAGCACCCGGACTAGCGGGTACAATGAGCAGTTCTTC. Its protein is CASSTRTSGYNEQFF.